The clone carrying this T cell receptor (beta chain) was picked up one time. The source of the sample is a study of blood T cell repertoires in COVID-19. TCRdb's table, derived via immunoSEQ multiplex PCR, lists solely in-frame clones and lacks some. The table includes around 290,000 clones, around 88% detected once. Trimming cost V 4 bases and J 3 bases, with 12 bases left between them. Per the germline V gene, CDR1 is MNHNY and CDR2 is SVGAGI (reference sequence). This CDR3 spans 14 amino acids. The clonotype comes from a man aged 35 to 55 with acute or convalescent COVID-19. Sequencing was done on a sample of peripheral blood. The chain has TRBV6-6 and TRBJ1-2; D is possibly TRBD1 (5 bases). This CDR3 reads CASSWGREDYGYTF. The CDR3 DNA sequence: TGTGCCAGCAGTTGGGGCAGAGAAGACTATGGCTACACCTTC.